This T cell receptor (beta chain) was sequenced for a study of control samples from healthy donors and cancer patients. The CDR3 sequence is 14 residues long. The V and J ends lost 6 bases and 0 bases respectively, with 8 bases between them. Per the germline V gene, CDR1 is KGHDR and CDR2 is SFDVKD. Here immunoSEQ multiplex PCR was the method, and the copy in TCRdb shows in-frame clones only, minus some. This sample yields 63,000 or so clones, of which 75% to 90% are seen a single time; under 30% belongs to the top ten. The sample comprised blood. The chain carries TRBV24-1 and TRBJ1-5; D is perhaps TRBD1 (5 bases). The clonotype was recovered from a middle-aged man in good health. CDR3 region: CATSPDSSNQPQHF. The CDR3 DNA reads TGTGCCACCAGTCCCGACAGTAGCAATCAGCCCCAGCATTTT.